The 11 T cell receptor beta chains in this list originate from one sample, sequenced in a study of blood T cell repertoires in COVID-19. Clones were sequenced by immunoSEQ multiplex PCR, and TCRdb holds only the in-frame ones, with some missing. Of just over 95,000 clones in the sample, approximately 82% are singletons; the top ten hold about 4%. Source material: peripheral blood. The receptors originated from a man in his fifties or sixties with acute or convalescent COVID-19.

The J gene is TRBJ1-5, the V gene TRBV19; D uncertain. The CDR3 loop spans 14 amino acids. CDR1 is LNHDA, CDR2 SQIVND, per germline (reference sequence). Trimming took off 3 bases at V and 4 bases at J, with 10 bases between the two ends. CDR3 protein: CASSIRQRNQPQHF. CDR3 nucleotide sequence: TGTGCCAGTAGTATCCGGCAGAGGAATCAGCCCCAGCATTTT.

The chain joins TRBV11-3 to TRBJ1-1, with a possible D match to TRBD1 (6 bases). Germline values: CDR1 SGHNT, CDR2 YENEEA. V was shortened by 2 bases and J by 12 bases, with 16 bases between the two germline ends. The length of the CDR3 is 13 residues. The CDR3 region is CASSLNGQRESFF. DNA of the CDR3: TGTGCCAGCAGCTTAAACGGACAGAGAGAATCTTTCTTT.

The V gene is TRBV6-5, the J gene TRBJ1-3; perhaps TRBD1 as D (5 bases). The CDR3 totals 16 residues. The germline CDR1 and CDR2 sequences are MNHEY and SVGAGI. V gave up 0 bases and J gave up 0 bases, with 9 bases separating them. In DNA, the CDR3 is TGTGCCAGCAGTTACTCGTCGACAGTCTCTGGAAACACCATATATTTT. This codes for CASSYSSTVSGNTIYF.

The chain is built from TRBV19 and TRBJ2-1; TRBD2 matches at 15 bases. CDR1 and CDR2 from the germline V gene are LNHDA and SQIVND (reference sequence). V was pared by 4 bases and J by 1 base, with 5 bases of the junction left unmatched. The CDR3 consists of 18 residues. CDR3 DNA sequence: TGTGCCAGTAGTACGCGGACTAGCGGGGGGGTGTCCTACAATGAGCAGTTCTTC. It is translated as CASSTRTSGGVSYNEQFF.

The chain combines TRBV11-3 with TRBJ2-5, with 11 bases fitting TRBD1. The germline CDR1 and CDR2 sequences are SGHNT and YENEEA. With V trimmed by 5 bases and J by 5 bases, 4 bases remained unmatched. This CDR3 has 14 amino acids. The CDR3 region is CASSTGTGGETQYF. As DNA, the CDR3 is TGTGCCAGCAGCACCGGGACAGGGGGGGAGACCCAGTACTTC.

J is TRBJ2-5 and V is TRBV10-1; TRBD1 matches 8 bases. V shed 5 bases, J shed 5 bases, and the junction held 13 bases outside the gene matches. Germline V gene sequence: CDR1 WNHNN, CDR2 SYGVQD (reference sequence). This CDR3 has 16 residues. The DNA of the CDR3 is TGCGCCAGCAGTAAAGGGACAGGCCTTAAGGGGGAGACCCAGTACTTC. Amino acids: CASSKGTGLKGETQYF.

The CDR3 sequence is CASSPGQRTDTQYF. The CDR3 bases are TGTGCCAGCAGCCCCGGACAGCGCACAGATACGCAGTATTTT. The rearrangement joins TRBV9 to TRBJ2-3; tentative D call: TRBD1 (6 bases). With 4 bases removed from V and 1 base from J, the gap between germline ends came to 10 bases. The CDR3 covers 14 residues. Per the germline V gene, CDR1 is SGDLS and CDR2 is YYNGEE.

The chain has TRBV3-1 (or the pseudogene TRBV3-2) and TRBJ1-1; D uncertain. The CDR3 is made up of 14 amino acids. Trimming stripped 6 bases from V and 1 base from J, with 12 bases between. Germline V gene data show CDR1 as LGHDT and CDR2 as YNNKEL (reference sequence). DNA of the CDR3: TGTGCCAGCAGTCCGACACGTTCGAACACTGAAGCTTTCTTT. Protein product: CASSPTRSNTEAFF.

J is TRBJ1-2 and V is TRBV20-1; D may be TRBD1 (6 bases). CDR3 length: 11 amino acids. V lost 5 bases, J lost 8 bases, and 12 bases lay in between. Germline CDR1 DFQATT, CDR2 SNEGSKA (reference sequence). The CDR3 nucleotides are TGCAGTGCTGGAACAGGGCTAGGCTACACCTTC. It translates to CSAGTGLGYTF.

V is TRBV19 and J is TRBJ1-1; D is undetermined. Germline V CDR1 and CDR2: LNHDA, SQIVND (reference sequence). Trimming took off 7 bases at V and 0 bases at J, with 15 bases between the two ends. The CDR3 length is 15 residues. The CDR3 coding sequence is TGTGCCAGTATCGAGGGTTCGGGATTGAACACTGAAGCTTTCTTT. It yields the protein CASIEGSGLNTEAFF.

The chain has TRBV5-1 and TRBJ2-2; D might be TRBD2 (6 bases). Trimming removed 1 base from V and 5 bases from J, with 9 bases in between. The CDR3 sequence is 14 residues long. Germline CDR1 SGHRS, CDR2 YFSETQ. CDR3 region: CASSLSGDTGELFF. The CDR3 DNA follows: TGCGCCAGCAGCTTGTCGGGGGATACCGGGGAGCTGTTTTTT.